This T cell receptor beta chain was identified in a study of monozygotic twins with inflammatory bowel disease (dated by TCRdb to the late 2010s). Turning to the overall study: The complete study included some 28 monozygotic twin pairs: 19 IBD-discordant Danish pairs and nine German pairs, of which four were IBD-concordant and five were IBD-discordant. The search for disease-associated traits relied mainly on comparing, within discordant pairs, IBD patients with their genetically identical healthy co-twins. Each individual had, on average, about 151 000 unique TCRalpha sequences and 181 000 unique TCRbeta sequences available for analysis. The paper's findings and limits, for the study overall: Distinction between different T cell subtypes could not be achieved in the analysis. Because patients received different immunosuppressive treatments, the repertoires may have picked up extra background noise and variability between individuals. IBD patients shared fewer clonotypes with other individuals than healthy twins did, most markedly in patients showing signs of disease activity. No difference in repertoire similarity was observed between concordant and discordant twins, possibly owing to limited statistical power. A decrease in TCRbeta repertoire diversity, as measured by inverse Simpson index, was observed in IBD patients compared with their healthy co-twins. The results gave no support for a single strong signal or clonotype linked to IBD.

From each donor, an approximately 2.6 ml peripheral blood sample was collected into PAXgene tubes and kept at -80 degrees C. Without T cell sorting, total RNA was isolated from whole blood using the PAXgene blood miRNA kit on an automated QIAcube. Peripheral blood from monozygotic twin pairs who were concordant or discordant for inflammatory bowel disease underwent deep TCRalpha and TCRbeta repertoire profiling using unique molecular barcoding. Smoking habits were recorded for all twin pairs, and individuals were classified as current, former or never smokers. As regards this clonotype: The antigen it binds to is not known.

The receptor library was made with 5' RACE. Each TCR library was prepared from about 4,000 ng of total RNA. For each sample, cDNA synthesis with SMARTScribe reverse transcriptase was split into eight separate reactions. During cDNA synthesis, unique molecular identifiers containing a 6-nucleotide sample barcode were introduced by template switching. TCRalpha and TCRbeta cDNA was amplified by two nested PCRs of 16 and 9 cycles, with bead purification after each PCR. Before amplification, the cDNA was both treated with uracil DNA-glycosylase and purified with the QIAquick PCR purification kit. The second PCR added Illumina TruSeq-compatible adapters along with sample-specific barcodes. TapeStation and Qubit were used to check library quality and concentration, and 5 ng of each library was pooled. Sequencing of pooled libraries was carried out on an Illumina HiSeq2500 single-index Rapid Run using 2 x 100 bp reads and custom sequencing primers. The study's processing was this. MiGEC version 1.2.6 was used for UMI-based consensus assembly, which corrected PCR and sequencing errors. MiXCR version 2.1.1 was used to carry out V(D)J alignment, clonotype assembly and CDR3 extraction. Gene usage, clonotype sharing and MAIT/NKT TCR abundance were normalised by analysing the top 1000, 10 000 and 20 000 clonotypes per sample. Diversity was computed as the inverse Simpson index with the vegan R package after downsampling to 27 000 UMIs. Paired Mann-Whitney U tests were applied to discordant twin pairs, with Benjamini-Hochberg correction for multiple testing. After TCRdb reprocessed the reads, each CDR3 protein sequence was kept as one row, without DNA. TCRdb, not the original authors, processed these V and J calls. The sample table includes 330,000 or so distinct CDR3 sequences. The ten most abundant clones make up 2% to 2.5% of the sample.

The specimen sequenced was blood. This receptor was identified in a human donor with ulcerative colitis or Crohn's disease, or a healthy co-twin of an affected twin (not recorded which).

CDR3 reads: CASTTTGSGNTIYF. The receptor chain draws on TRBV12-3 or TRBV12-4 and TRBJ1-3; the D call of TRBD1 rests on TCRdb alone, since no DNA is present to check it. Taken from cysteine to phenylalanine, the CDR3 has 14 residues. No DNA is listed.